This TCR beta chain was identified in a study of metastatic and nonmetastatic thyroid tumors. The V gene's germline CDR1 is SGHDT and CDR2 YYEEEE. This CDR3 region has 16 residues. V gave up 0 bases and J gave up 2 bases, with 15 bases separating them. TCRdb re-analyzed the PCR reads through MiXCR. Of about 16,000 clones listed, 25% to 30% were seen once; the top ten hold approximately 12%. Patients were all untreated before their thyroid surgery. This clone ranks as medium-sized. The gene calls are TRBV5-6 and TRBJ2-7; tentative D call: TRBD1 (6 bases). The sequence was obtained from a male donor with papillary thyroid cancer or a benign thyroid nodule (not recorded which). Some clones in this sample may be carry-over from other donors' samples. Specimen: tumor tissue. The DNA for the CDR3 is TGTGCCAGCAGCTTGGGGCCGACAGGTAAGCCCTACGAGCAGTACTTC. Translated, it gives CASSLGPTGKPYEQYF.